This T cell receptor (beta chain) originates from a study of T cell repertoires in cytomegalovirus infection. As for the study in general: Evidence of both CMV infection and a matching HLA type came from public TCR beta signatures. Study-wide points: Dominating the ex vivo response were TCR beta clonotypes that were CMV-specific and HLA-C-restricted. Summed public TCR beta family frequency identified CMV carriers bearing the relevant HLA.

As to this clonotype: What it binds is not known.

MiXCR, applied by TCRdb to the reads, yields one record per CDR3 protein. This table holds about 69,000 distinct CDR3 sequences, around 30% found once. This sample comprised CD8+ T cells from cultured PBMCs, obtained from culture after CMV antigen stimulation. This receptor was taken from a human donor in good health (CMV status not recorded). Some clones in this sample may be carry-over from other donors' samples.

The CDR3 reads CASSLVGRSAKNIQYF. The DNA for the CDR3 is TGTGCCAGCAGCCTAGTGGGTCGGTCAGCCAAAAACATTCAGTACTTC. The V call is TRBV7-4, the J call TRBJ2-4; no clear D. The germline V gene has CDR1 SGHVT and CDR2 SQSDAQ. CDR3 length: 16 residues. Trimming removed 5 bases from V and 0 bases from J, with 14 bases in between.